The TCR beta chain under discussion was sequenced for a study of shared clonotypes between healthy human individuals. Original data processing: ImmunoSEQ yielded junction-only sequences lacking quality scores, so filtering differed. Sequenced by immunoSEQ multiplex PCR; TCRdb stores in-frame clones only, minus some. V and J calls and clone size come straight from that table; D and trimming were deduced from the DNA. The table lists 900,000 to 1,200,000 clones, more than 75% of them singletons, with 0.6% to 0.75% in the top ten. With respect to this clone: The antigen is undetermined.

Study-level findings and limits: Though the depth was large, rarefaction showed that sorted-subset sequencing was incomplete.

Germline CDR1 reads MDHEN; CDR2 reads SYDVKM. This CDR3 spans 15 amino acids. V gave up 2 bases and J gave up 5 bases, with 15 bases separating them. Every donor, a Caucasian adult, lived in Nashville, Tennessee. Sequenced material: memory CD4+ T cells from PBMCs. As for subset: CD45RA-negative fraction. The TCR comes from a man between 18 and 35 years old in good health. Some clones in this sample may be carry-over from other donors' samples. The chain is built from TRBV28 and TRBJ2-5; D possibly corresponds to TRBD2 (6 bases). CDR3 sequence (DNA): TGTGCCAGCAGTTTAAGGAGGCCAGGGACTGAGACCCAGTACTTC. Amino acids: CASSLRRPGTETQYF.